The entry below describes one TCR beta chain. The V and J ends lost 6 bases and 5 bases respectively, with 20 bases between them. This CDR3 is 15 amino acids long. The germline V gene encodes CDR1 MDHEN and CDR2 SYDVKM. The record originates from a study of T cells in Graves' hyperthyroidism and ophthalmopathy. The investigators amplified TCR beta CDR3 regions from RNA transcripts. TCR CDR3 regions were first amplified by RT-PCR with HTBI primers. TCRdb independently ran MiXCR on the multiplex PCR reads; one entry per CDR3 protein. The sample yields fewer than 850,000 distinct CDR3 sequences, about 18% seen once.

The specimen sequenced was blood. The V gene is TRBV28, the J gene TRBJ2-7; TRBD1 or TRBD2 may be the D gene (5 bases each). This receptor was identified in a man aged 45-60 years with Graves' hyperthyroidism. DNA for the CDR3: TGTGCCAGCAGCCTGCCGGGACCCCGAACCCACGAGCAGTACTTC. Its translation is CASSLPGPRTHEQYF. The full variable domain, its missing parts supplied by reference TRBV28 and TRBJ2-7, is DVKVTQSSRYLVKRTGEKVFLECVQDMDHENMFWYRQDPGLGLRLIYFSYDVKMKEKGDIPEGYSVSREKKERFSLILESASTNQTSMYLCASSLPGPRTHEQYFGPGTRLTVT.